The 15 T cell receptor beta chains presented below share a single source sample, sequenced in a study of T cells after yellow fever vaccination. Using its own MiXCR run on the 5' RACE reads, TCRdb lists one record per CDR3 protein. The sample gives 320,000 or so distinct CDR3 sequences, approximately 8% of which show up once; 17% is in the top ten. Sequenced material: PBMCs, taken roughly seven weeks after the first yellow fever vaccination. These receptors all stem from a man aged 18 to 35 who received the YFV17D yellow fever vaccine.

This clonotype was counted only a few times. The chain couples TRBV6-5 to TRBJ1-6; D uncertain. V was cut by 0 bases and J by 6 bases, with 21 bases left in between. Germline V gives CDR1 MNHEY, CDR2 SVGAGI. The CDR3 covers 19 residues. CDR3 residues: CASSYSIFSGSDSNSPLHF. The CDR3 DNA sequence: TGTGCCAGCAGTTACTCGATTTTCTCAGGTTCTGATTCTAATTCACCCCTCCACTTT.

The gene calls are TRBV27 and TRBJ2-5; TRBD2 agrees at 11 bases. The CDR3 runs to 16 residues. Germline CDR1 is MNHEY and CDR2 is SMNVEV (reference sequence). Unmatched junction bases numbered 7, after V lost 5 bases and J lost 2 bases. The CDR3 here is CASSPRTSGQQETQYF. The CDR3 coding sequence is TGTGCCAGCAGTCCCAGGACTAGCGGGCAACAAGAGACCCAGTACTTC.

The V call is TRBV10-3, the J call TRBJ2-3; TRBD2 matches 9 bases. V trimming: 2 bases; J trimming: 1 base; junction bases outside the gene matches: 4. From germline, CDR1 is ENHRY and CDR2 SYGVKD. This CDR3 region has 16 residues. CDR3 nucleotide sequence: TGTGCCATCAGTGAGGCCAAGCGGGGGGGCACAGATACGCAGTATTTT. Protein: CAISEAKRGGTDTQYF.

In its sample, this clonotype was seen many times. The chain combines TRBV5-1 with TRBJ1-6; D perhaps matches TRBD1 (5 bases). CDR1 is SGHRS and CDR2 is YFSETQ in the germline V gene. There are 14 residues in the CDR3. With 1 base removed from V and 14 bases from J, the gap between germline ends came to 16 bases. CDR3 protein: CASSLNGDLLALHF. The CDR3 DNA reads TGCGCCAGCAGCTTGAACGGGGACCTCTTGGCCCTCCACTTT.

This clonotype was observed at least ten times. The J gene is TRBJ1-1, the V gene TRBV5-1; no reliable D call. Germline values: CDR1 SGHRS, CDR2 YFSETQ. V was clipped by 0 bases and J by 5 bases, with 14 bases between them. The CDR3 consists of 15 residues. The CDR3 here is CASSLGAYRSTEAFF. As DNA, the CDR3 is TGCGCCAGCAGCTTGGGGGCGTACAGAAGTACTGAAGCTTTCTTT. The full variable domain, its missing parts supplied by reference TRBV5-1 and TRBJ1-1, is KAGVTQTPRYLIKTRGQQVTLSCSPISGHRSVSWYQQTPGQGLQFLFEYFSETQRNKGNFPGRFSGRQFSNSRSEMNVSTLELGDSALYLCASSLGAYRSTEAFFGQGTRLTVV.

The chain is built from TRBV12-3 or TRBV12-4 and TRBJ1-5; D is unclear. CDR3 length: 14 residues. The germline V and J ends were trimmed by 6 bases and 6 bases, with 15 bases remaining between them. The CDR3 DNA is TGTGCCAGCAGCCGACGGACCGCCAGTCAGCCCCAGCATTTT. Amino acid sequence: CASSRRTASQPQHF.

This clonotype was seen more than once but under ten times. This rearrangement joins TRBV28 to TRBJ2-7; 11 nucleotides match TRBD2. The CDR3 is made up of 14 amino acids. Germline CDR1 MDHEN, CDR2 SYDVKM. The J segment lost 6 bases and the V segment lost 6 bases, leaving 7 bases of the junction unmatched. In DNA form, the CDR3 reads TGTGCCAGCAGAGGGACTAGCGGAGTTCGCGAGCAGTACGTC. Translation: CASRGTSGVREQYV.

CDR3 bases: TGTGCCACCAGTACAAACGAGCGGGCCACGGATGAGCAGTTCTTC. The encoded protein is CATSTNERATDEQFF. The chain joins TRBV24-1 to TRBJ2-1, with a possible D match to TRBD2 (6 bases). The CDR3 sequence is 15 residues long. Trimming took 6 bases from V and 8 from J, leaving 19 bases between them. Germline CDR1 reads KGHDR; CDR2 reads SFDVKD.

This clonotype showed up just a few times. The gene calls are TRBV7-3 and TRBJ2-3; 9 nucleotides agree with TRBD1. The J segment lost 5 bases and the V segment lost 5 bases, leaving 5 bases of the junction unmatched. Germline values: CDR1 SGHTA, CDR2 FQGTGA. There are 14 residues in the CDR3. The CDR3: CASSGGTGKDTQYF. The DNA of the CDR3 is TGTGCCAGCAGCGGCGGGACAGGGAAAGATACGCAGTATTTT.

This clonotype was observed a handful of times. This sequence joins TRBV7-9 and TRBJ2-2; D uncertain. V dropped 5 bases and J dropped 4 bases, with 20 bases sitting between them. The CDR3 extends over 17 amino acids. In germline, CDR1 is SEHNR, CDR2 FQNEAQ (reference sequence). The CDR3 loop is CASSAGDRPYVTGELFF. The CDR3 DNA reads as TGTGCCAGCAGCGCTGGTGACCGACCCTATGTCACCGGGGAGCTGTTTTTT.

This clonotype was observed a few times. CDR3 amino acids: CASSEAGTLPEAFF. DNA of the CDR3: TGTGCCAGCAGTGAAGCAGGCACCCTCCCTGAAGCTTTCTTT. The chain recombines TRBV25-1 with TRBJ1-1; D remains unclear. The CDR3 covers 14 residues. Germline V gene lookup returns CDR1 MGHDK and CDR2 SYGVNS. Trimming cost V 2 bases and J 6 bases, with 13 bases left between them.

This clonotype was counted a few times. This sequence joins TRBV19 and TRBJ2-5; no reliable D call. Germline V CDR1 and CDR2: LNHDA, SQIVND (reference sequence). The V end was cut by 5 bases, the J end by 1 base, with 11 bases between. The length of the CDR3 is 14 residues. CDR3 protein: CASSFRRAQETQYF. The DNA for the CDR3 is TGTGCCAGTAGTTTCCGCCGGGCCCAAGAGACCCAGTACTTC.

The genes are TRBV5-4 and TRBJ1-6; 7 bases are a match to TRBD1. The germline gives CDR1 SGHNT, CDR2 YYREEE (reference sequence). The CDR3 is 14 amino acids. J lost 10 bases, V lost 3 bases, and 7 bases had no gene match. In DNA form, the CDR3 reads TGTGCCAGCAGCTCCACAGGGGTTCGGTCACCCCTCCACTTT. Amino acids: CASSSTGVRSPLHF.

In this sample, this clonotype turned up many times. J is TRBJ2-1 and V is TRBV20-1, with D possibly TRBD2 on 5 matching bases. V was trimmed by 2 bases and J by 7 bases, leaving 15 bases between them. The CDR3 has 14 residues. Germline V gene data show CDR1 as DFQATT and CDR2 as SNEGSKA (reference sequence). CDR3 coding DNA: TGCAGTGCTAGACTCCCAAGGACTGGGAATGAGCAGTTCTTC. This translates into CSARLPRTGNEQFF.

At least ten counts were recorded for this clonotype. The V gene is TRBV20-1, the J gene TRBJ2-5, with D tentatively TRBD2 (6 bases). With 3 bases removed from V and 3 bases from J, the gap between germline ends came to 11 bases. CDR3 length: 13 amino acids. Germline CDR1 is DFQATT and CDR2 is SNEGSKA (reference sequence). The CDR3 sequence: CSASGSPKETQYF. CDR3 DNA: TGCAGTGCTAGCGGGAGTCCGAAAGAGACCCAGTACTTC.